Listed here are 25 T cell receptor beta chains from one sample, sequenced in a study of blood T cell repertoires in COVID-19. Assay used: immunoSEQ multiplex PCR; TCRdb lists only in-frame clones, some missing. This table has about 270,000 clones, roughly 88% appearing once. The sample consisted of PBMCs or T cells enriched from blood (not recorded which). The source is a woman between 25 and 40 years old who had recovered from COVID-19.

The rearrangement links TRBV10-3 to TRBJ2-1; TRBD2 matches 11 bases. The CDR3 length is 19 residues. The J segment lost 2 bases and the V segment lost 2 bases, leaving 11 bases of the junction unmatched. Per the germline V gene, CDR1 is ENHRY and CDR2 is SYGVKD. CDR3 loop: CAISEPGTSGRRAYNEQFF. In DNA, the CDR3 is TGTGCCATCAGTGAGCCCGGGACTAGCGGACGTAGGGCCTACAATGAGCAGTTCTTC.

The rearrangement links TRBV4-1 to TRBJ2-3; 10 bases line up with TRBD2. With V trimmed by 2 bases and J by 5 bases, 4 bases remained unmatched. CDR1 and CDR2 (germline): MGHRA, YSYEKL. The CDR3 length is 15 residues. CDR3 loop: CASSQQRGGQDTQYF. DNA for the CDR3: TGCGCCAGCAGCCAACAGCGGGGGGGCCAAGATACGCAGTATTTT.

The V and J genes are TRBV2 and TRBJ2-7; 11 bases map to TRBD2. The ends lost 8 bases at V and 7 bases at J; junction bases unmatched: 13. The CDR3 has 15 residues. CDR1 and CDR2 from the germline V gene are SNHLY and FYNNEI. As DNA, the CDR3 is TGTGCCAGCGGTTACCATAGCGGGAGGGCTGAGGAGCAGTACTTC. It codes for CASGYHSGRAEEQYF.

The CDR3 sequence: CASSSTSGKAYEQYF. The CDR3 nucleotides read TGTGCCAGCAGCTCGACTAGCGGGAAGGCATACGAGCAGTACTTC. The V gene is TRBV7-8, the J gene TRBJ2-7; 11 positions agree with TRBD2. Trimming cost V 4 bases and J 4 bases; bases outside gene matches: 6. Germline V CDR1 and CDR2: SGHVS, FQNEAQ. The CDR3 spans 15 residues.

V is TRBV6-5 and J is TRBJ1-4; unclear D gene. The CDR3 has 12 residues. V lost 6 bases and J lost 8, with 10 bases in between. Germline V gene lookup returns CDR1 MNHEY and CDR2 SVGAGI. CDR3: CASRLRWEKLFF. The CDR3 region has the DNA TGTGCCAGCAGGCTGCGTTGGGAAAAACTGTTTTTT.

Remarks on this clone: This CDR3 is also generated by other DNA sequences in the sample. The chain carries TRBV27 and TRBJ2-7; 9 nucleotides match TRBD2. The V gene end was trimmed by 0 bases and the J gene end by 0 bases; junction bases not matched to a gene: 0. The CDR3 runs to 15 residues. Germline CDR1 and CDR2: MNHEY and SMNVEV (reference sequence). The CDR3 here is CASSLSSGSSYEQYF. The CDR3, as DNA: TGTGCCAGCAGTTTATCTAGCGGGAGCTCCTACGAGCAGTACTTC.

V usage is TRBV7-2 and J usage is TRBJ1-6; no clear D gene. CDR1 SGHTA and CDR2 FQGNSA come from the germline V gene. The V end was cut by 2 bases, the J end by 4 bases, with 9 bases between. The CDR3 has 15 amino acids. CDR3 in DNA: TGTGCCAGCAGCTTATGGTCGAGTTATAATTCACCCCTCCACTTT. It translates to CASSLWSSYNSPLHF.

The chain has TRBV7-2 and TRBJ2-3; 8 bases map to TRBD2. CDR1 is SGHTA, CDR2 FQGNSA, per germline. CDR3 size: 15 residues. V shed 8 bases and J 4 bases; nucleotides not matched to a gene: 11. DNA of the CDR3: TGTGCCAGCCAACCGCCGCGGCGGGGGGCAGATACGCAGTATTTT. It specifies CASQPPRRGADTQYF.

The gene calls are TRBV19 and TRBJ2-4, with TRBD1 matching over 8 bases. CDR3 length equals 13 residues. Germline loops: CDR1 LNHDA, CDR2 SQIVND (reference sequence). Trimming removed 6 bases from V and 5 bases from J; junction bases left unmatched: 3. The CDR3 loop is CASRDRGENIQYF. CDR3 DNA sequence: TGTGCCAGTAGAGACAGGGGCGAAAACATTCAGTACTTC.

CDR3 amino acids: CASSLGQGLTGYTF. CDR3 sequence (DNA): TGTGCCAGCTCACTGGGACAGGGGCTGACGGGCTACACCTTC. The rearrangement joins TRBV18 to TRBJ1-2; 10 nucleotides match TRBD1. Germline assignment: CDR1 KGHSH and CDR2 LQKENI. V was pared by 4 bases and J by 8 bases, with 7 bases of the junction left unmatched. The CDR3 extends over 14 amino acids.

This clone appeared once. The gene calls are TRBV4-3 and TRBJ1-2; tentatively, D is TRBD1 (5 bases). Germline V gene sequence: CDR1 LGHNA, CDR2 YSLEER. CDR3 length: 16 residues. Trimming took 0 bases from V and 13 from J, leaving 24 bases between them. CDR3 sequence reads: CASSQDSGRALVPLTF. Written as DNA, the CDR3 is TGCGCCAGCAGCCAAGACTCCGGCAGGGCGCTCGTCCCTCTCACCTTC.

The chain couples TRBV2 to TRBJ2-1; 7 positions agree with TRBD1. Looked up from germline, CDR1 is SNHLY and CDR2 is FYNNEI. With V trimmed by 4 bases and J by 7 bases, 7 bases remained unmatched. This CDR3 contains 14 residues. Here the CDR3 DNA reads TGTGCCAGCAGTGTGCCTATACAGGGGAATGAGCAGTTCTTC. It yields the protein CASSVPIQGNEQFF.

The chain uses TRBV28 and TRBJ2-7, with 7 bases lining up with TRBD2. V gave up 9 bases and J gave up 4 bases; unmatched junction bases: 9. CDR3 length: 13 residues. Germline CDR1 is MDHEN and CDR2 is SYDVKM. CDR3 DNA: TGTGCCAGTAAAGCGGGGAATTTGTACGAGCAGTACTTC. Its translation: CASKAGNLYEQYF.

The V gene is TRBV6-4, the J gene TRBJ2-1; D uncertain. V was shortened by 4 bases and J by 3 bases, with 7 bases between the two germline ends. CDR3 length: 13 residues. CDR1 is MRHNA and CDR2 is SNTAGT in the germline V gene. CDR3 loop: CASSATSYNEQFF. CDR3 coding DNA: TGTGCCAGCAGTGCCACGAGCTACAATGAGCAGTTCTTC.

CDR3 region: CASRDWTGHDEQYF. CDR3 in DNA: TGTGCCAGCAGGGATTGGACAGGGCACGACGAGCAGTACTTC. The chain carries TRBV11-2 and TRBJ2-7; 8 bases map to TRBD1. This CDR3 contains 14 residues. Germline values: CDR1 SGHAT, CDR2 FQNNGV. V dropped 6 bases and J dropped 5; count of bases not matched to a gene: 9.

This clone was counted only a few times. The chain combines TRBV10-3 with TRBJ1-1; 8 nucleotides match TRBD1. The CDR3 covers 20 residues. The germline CDR1 and CDR2 sequences are ENHRY and SYGVKD. Trimming removed 3 bases from V and 4 bases from J; junction bases left unmatched: 22. Here the CDR3 DNA reads TGTGCCATCAGTGATCCGTCCGAGGGCAGGGGGCTCGAAGGTGGCACTGAAGCTTTCTTT. Residues: CAISDPSEGRGLEGGTEAFF.

This sequence joins TRBV4-3 and TRBJ2-1; no definite D call. Trimming stripped 0 bases from V and 0 bases from J, with 9 bases between. This CDR3 contains 16 residues. CDR1 and CDR2 from the germline V gene are LGHNA and YSLEER. CDR3 DNA: TGCGCCAGCAGCCAAGACCACAGCCCCTCCTACAATGAGCAGTTCTTC. This gives the protein CASSQDHSPSYNEQFF.

This clone appeared a few times. This chain connects TRBV2 to TRBJ2-3; no firm D call. This CDR3 contains 12 residues. The germline V and J ends were trimmed by 10 bases and 4 bases, with 12 bases remaining between them. Per germline, CDR1 SNHLY and CDR2 FYNNEI. CDR3 residues: CATRFEPDTQYF. The CDR3 DNA follows: TGTGCCACTCGGTTTGAGCCAGATACGCAGTATTTT.

The chain employs TRBV27 and TRBJ2-6; 7 nucleotides align to TRBD1. This CDR3 is 19 amino acids long. V lost 5 bases and J lost 0; bases outside the gene matches: 13. Germline CDR1 is MNHEY and CDR2 is SMNVEV (reference sequence). The CDR3 spells CASSHRGRDSRSGANVLTF. The CDR3 coding sequence is TGTGCCAGCAGTCATAGGGGCCGGGACAGTCGCTCTGGGGCCAACGTCCTGACTTTC.

This chain connects TRBV19 to TRBJ1-1; D ambiguous. V was pared by 10 bases and J by 4 bases, with 13 bases between. The CDR3 loop spans 12 amino acids. Germline loops: CDR1 LNHDA, CDR2 SQIVND (reference sequence). This chain's CDR3 is CATRPIGTEAFF. CDR3 coding DNA: TGTGCCACCAGGCCCATCGGCACTGAAGCTTTCTTT.

This chain connects TRBV30 to TRBJ1-2; D is unclear. The length of the CDR3 is 14 residues. Trimming shortened V by 0 bases and J by 6 bases, and 14 bases separated the two germline ends. Germline CDR1 is GTSNPN and CDR2 is SVGIG (reference sequence). The CDR3 DNA follows: TGTGCCTGGAGTGTACCATGGGCCCTCCATGGCTACACCTTC. Residues: CAWSVPWALHGYTF.

The V gene is TRBV29-1, the J gene TRBJ2-3, with D possibly TRBD2 on 5 matching bases. The CDR3 has 13 residues. The germline V and J ends were trimmed by 5 bases and 2 bases, with 11 bases remaining between them. Germline CDR1 SQVTM, CDR2 ANQGSEA. CDR3 nucleotide sequence: TGCAGCGTTCTCGGGATGTACACAGATACGCAGTATTTT. Protein: CSVLGMYTDTQYF.

The chain recombines TRBV2 with TRBJ1-1; tentative D call: TRBD1 (5 bases). The CDR3 sequence is 15 residues long. V gave up 0 bases and J gave up 1 base, with 9 bases separating them. Germline V gene data show CDR1 as SNHLY and CDR2 as FYNNEI. CDR3 coding DNA: TGTGCCAGCAGTGAAGCAGCAGACAGGAACACTGAAGCTTTCTTT. Encoded protein: CASSEAADRNTEAFF.

This chain joins TRBV19 and TRBJ2-3; D perhaps matches TRBD2 (6 bases). The CDR3 sequence is 17 residues long. The V and J ends lost 1 base and 0 bases respectively, with 14 bases between them. From germline, CDR1 is LNHDA and CDR2 SQIVND (reference sequence). The CDR3 DNA follows: TGTGCCAGTAGTATAGGTCGGGGGTTAGCTAGCACAGATACGCAGTATTTT. Translation: CASSIGRGLASTDTQYF.

DNA of the CDR3: TGCGCCAGCAGCTTGGGTGTTGCGGCGGGAGGGCCACAGACCCAGTACTTC. Translating gives CASSLGVAAGGPQTQYF. The chain joins TRBV5-1 to TRBJ2-5; 9 bases align to TRBD2. The germline V gene encodes CDR1 SGHRS and CDR2 YFSETQ. The CDR3 runs to 17 residues. With 0 bases clipped from V and 6 bases from J, the junction kept 12 bases outside the gene matches.